Shown below are 11 T cell receptor beta chains from a single sample sequenced in a study of liver allograft versus peripheral blood T cells. Study context: Comparisons were made between T cell receptor repertoires found in transplanted livers and those circulating in recipients' peripheral blood.

TCRdb independently ran MiXCR on the reads; one entry per CDR3 protein. The sample shows more than 10,000 distinct CDR3 sequences, approximately 17% of them seen only once. All receptors come from a human patient who had a liver transplant. Some T cells may be transferred from the graft donor.

The V gene is TRBV7-2, the J gene TRBJ2-5; D remains unclear. Trimming stripped 4 bases from V and 5 bases from J, with 8 bases between. This CDR3 comprises 12 residues. From germline, CDR1 is SGHTA and CDR2 FQGNSA. CDR3: CASSSLRETQYF. CDR3 bases: TGTGCCAGCAGCTCGCTGCGGGAGACCCAGTACTTC.

The genes are TRBV29-1 and TRBJ2-5; TRBD1 might be the D (6 bases). CDR1 and CDR2 from the germline V gene are SQVTM and ANQGSEA. V gave up 5 bases and J gave up 5 bases, with 21 bases separating them. The CDR3 is made up of 15 amino acids. The CDR3 is CSVKLQGTWVETQYF. CDR3 sequence (DNA): TGCAGCGTTAAGCTGCAGGGGACATGGGTCGAGACCCAGTACTTC. Complete variable domain (other parts from reference TRBV29-1 and TRBJ2-5): SAVISQKPSRDICQRGTSLTIQCQVDSQVTMMFWYRQQPGQSLTLIATANQGSEATYESGFVIDKFPISRPNLTFSTLTVSNMSPEDSSIYLCSVKLQGTWVETQYFGPGTRLLVL.

This clonotype was observed a handful of times. The V call is TRBV28, the J call TRBJ2-7; 9 bases are a match to TRBD1. V shed 5 bases, J shed 4 bases, and the junction held 12 bases outside the gene matches. The CDR3 is made up of 16 amino acids. CDR1 is MDHEN and CDR2 is SYDVKM in the germline V gene. This CDR3 is CASSPDGQGMLYEQYF. The CDR3 nucleotides read TGTGCCAGCAGTCCGGATGGACAGGGGATGCTTTACGAGCAGTACTTC.

This clonotype was counted ten times or more. The chain employs TRBV19 and TRBJ2-1; D is unclear. The germline V and J ends were trimmed by 0 bases and 7 bases, with 10 bases remaining between them. CDR3 length equals 14 residues. Germline V lookup: CDR1 LNHDA, CDR2 SQIVND (reference sequence). The CDR3 DNA reads TGTGCCAGTAGTATAGAAAGGTCTTCGAATGAGCAGTTCTTC. It is translated as CASSIERSSNEQFF.

The chain is built from TRBV6-6 and TRBJ1-3; 9 nucleotides align to TRBD1. V was pared by 0 bases and J by 6 bases, with 3 bases of the junction left unmatched. Looked up from germline, CDR1 is MNHNY and CDR2 is SVGAGI (reference sequence). The CDR3 spans 15 residues. The CDR3 reads CASSYSGQGENTIYF. The CDR3 DNA sequence: TGTGCCAGCAGTTACTCGGGACAGGGAGAAAACACCATATATTTT.

Concerning this clonotype: This sequence may be a read error, since a much larger clone differs from it by one base. The CDR3 does not end in the conserved phenylalanine or tryptophan, so this is likely a read error. The chain carries TRBV6-2 or TRBV6-3 and TRBJ2-3; D gene uncertain. The CDR3 spans 12 residues. Germline V gives CDR1 MNHEY, CDR2 SVGEGT. V shed 0 bases and J shed 5 bases, with 3 bases lying between them. CDR3: CASSYSVDTQYI. The CDR3 DNA reads as TGTGCCAGCAGTTACTCGGTAGATACGCAGTATATT.

This clonotype is medium-sized within its sample. The rearrangement joins TRBV18 to TRBJ2-2; D could derive from TRBD1 or TRBD2 (5 bases each). Germline CDR1 reads KGHSH; CDR2 reads LQKENI. The CDR3 spans 15 residues. Trimming took off 3 bases at V and 8 bases at J, with 16 bases between the two ends. The CDR3 sequence: CASSPPGTVKGELFF. Here the CDR3 DNA reads TGTGCCAGCTCACCCCCCGGGACGGTGAAAGGGGAGCTGTTTTTT.

This clonotype turned up a few times. The gene calls are TRBV6-5 and TRBJ1-2; D possibly corresponds to TRBD1 (5 bases). The CDR3 length is 14 residues. V dropped 5 bases and J dropped 0 bases, with 10 bases sitting between them. The germline CDR1 and CDR2 sequences are MNHEY and SVGAGI. The CDR3, as DNA: TGTGCCAGCAGTAGACAGATAGCTAACTATGGCTACACCTTC. It is translated as CASSRQIANYGYTF.

Judged by abundance, this clonotype is medium-sized (0.01 to 0.1%). The genes are TRBV7-2 and TRBJ1-2, with TRBD1 matching over 7 bases. V shed 5 bases and J 3 bases; nucleotides not matched to a gene: 6. Germline V CDR1 and CDR2: SGHTA, FQGNSA. The length of the CDR3 is 14 residues. The CDR3 spells CASSASGQYYGYTF. For the CDR3, the DNA is TGTGCCAGCAGCGCGTCGGGACAGTACTATGGCTACACCTTC.

This clonotype came up a few times. The gene calls are TRBV25-1 and TRBJ1-2, with D perhaps TRBD1 (6 bases). There are 16 residues in the CDR3. Germline loops: CDR1 MGHDK, CDR2 SYGVNS. V was cut by 6 bases and J by 2 bases, with 19 bases left in between. In nucleotides, the CDR3 is TGTGCCAGCAGCGCTCGAGGGGGGAGCGGCAACTATGGCTACACCTTC. Translated, it gives CASSARGGSGNYGYTF.

This clonotype is labeled medium-sized. The J gene is TRBJ2-3, the V gene TRBV15; D possibly corresponds to TRBD2 (7 bases). V was shortened by 5 bases and J by 4 bases, with 22 bases between the two germline ends. The germline CDR1 and CDR2 sequences are LNHNV and YYDKDF (reference sequence). The CDR3 has 17 amino acids. The CDR3, as DNA: TGTGCCACCAGCCTTACCTTAGGGGGGGGGCACGCAGATACGCAGTATTTT. Translating gives CATSLTLGGGHADTQYF.